A single sample is the source of the 32 T cell receptor beta chains below, sequenced in a study of radiotherapy plus CTLA-4 blockade in lung cancer. Profiled with immunoSEQ multiplex PCR; TCRdb holds only in-frame clones, not every one. This sample has about 73,000 clones, with around 86% found just once. The input for sequencing was peripheral blood, taken from a patient treated with radiotherapy plus ipilimumab. These receptor sequences come from a human donor with non-small cell lung cancer that progressed on radiotherapy plus ipilimumab.

The chain employs TRBV11-2 and TRBJ1-4; D is ambiguous. The CDR3 has 14 amino acids. From germline, CDR1 is SGHAT and CDR2 FQNNGV. With 5 bases removed from V and 4 bases from J, the gap between germline ends came to 11 bases. The CDR3 DNA reads as TGTGCCAGCAGCGCATCGGGCAGTAATGAAAAACTGTTTTTT. It is translated as CASSASGSNEKLFF.

The gene calls are TRBV4-2 and TRBJ1-1; D is uncertain. V lost 4 bases and J 2 bases, leaving 14 bases between the germline ends. Germline CDR1 LGHNA, CDR2 YNFKEQ. The CDR3 is made up of 15 amino acids. DNA for the CDR3: TGTGCCAGCAGCCCGCCGACGGTCGAAAACACTGAAGCTTTCTTT. This gives the protein CASSPPTVENTEAFF.

The V call is TRBV7-9, the J call TRBJ2-7; TRBD2 is a possible D gene (6 bases). CDR1 SEHNR and CDR2 FQNEAQ come from the germline V gene (reference sequence). With 5 bases removed from V and 7 bases from J, the gap between germline ends came to 12 bases. This CDR3 comprises 12 residues. The CDR3 is CASSGDSPEQYV. The DNA for the CDR3 is TGTGCCAGCAGCGGGGACTCTCCGGAGCAGTACGTC.

CDR3 in DNA: TGTGCCAGCAGTTACTCCCTGACAAATAAAGAGACCCAGTACTTC. Its translation: CASSYSLTNKETQYF. J is TRBJ2-5 and V is TRBV6-5; D remains ambiguous. Germline CDR1 MNHEY, CDR2 SVGAGI. The V and J ends lost 0 bases and 3 bases respectively, with 11 bases between them. The CDR3 totals 15 residues.

The chain uses TRBV7-9 and TRBJ2-7; TRBD1 agrees at 8 bases. The CDR3 runs 15 residues. The germline V gene has CDR1 SEHNR and CDR2 FQNEAQ (reference sequence). J was trimmed by 2 bases and V by 5 bases; bases with no gene match: 8. CDR3 in amino acids: CASSSTGGPTYEQYV. For the CDR3, the DNA is TGTGCCAGCAGCAGTACAGGGGGTCCGACCTACGAGCAGTACGTC.

The sample holds one count of this clone. V and J are TRBV7-9 and TRBJ2-5; D possibly uses TRBD1 or TRBD2 (6 bases each). V shed 0 bases and J shed 2 bases, with 16 bases lying between them. This CDR3 contains 17 residues. Germline V gene sequence: CDR1 SEHNR, CDR2 FQNEAQ (reference sequence). In DNA, the CDR3 is TGTGCCAGCAGCTTAGCGCGAGGGGGAGGACTTCAAGAGACCCAGTACTTC. It translates to CASSLARGGGLQETQYF. Full variable domain (missing parts from reference TRBV7-9 and TRBJ2-5): DTGVSQNPRHKITKRGQNVTFRCDPISEHNRLYWYRQTLGQGPEFLTYFQNEAQLEKSRLLSDRFSAERPKGSFSTLEIQRTEQGDSAMYLCASSLARGGGLQETQYFGPGTRLLVL.

The gene calls are TRBV18 and TRBJ2-7; 7 nucleotides align to TRBD1. CDR3 size: 12 residues. V lost 8 bases and J lost 7; bases outside the gene matches: 8. Germline lookup yields CDR1 KGHSH and CDR2 LQKENI. CDR3 DNA: TGTGCCAGCAACTCGGGACAGCGTGAGCAGTACTTC. As protein: CASNSGQREQYF. Full variable domain (outside the CDR3, taken from reference TRBV18 and TRBJ2-7): NAGVMQNPRHLVRRRGQEARLRCSPMKGHSHVYWYRQLPEEGLKFMVYLQKENIIDESGMPKERFSAEFPKEGPSILRIQQVVRGDSAAYFCASNSGQREQYFGPGTRLTVT.

This chain joins TRBV7-2 and TRBJ2-2; TRBD2 agrees at 13 bases. The J segment lost 6 bases and the V segment lost 1 base, leaving 5 bases of the junction unmatched. Per the germline V gene, CDR1 is SGHTA and CDR2 is FQGNSA. This CDR3 comprises 17 residues. The CDR3 spells CASSLGGTSGISGELFF. As DNA, the CDR3 is TGTGCCAGCAGCTTAGGAGGGACTAGCGGGATCTCCGGGGAGCTGTTTTTT.

The rearrangement uses TRBV30 and TRBJ1-3; TRBD1 matches 7 bases. The CDR3 runs to 16 residues. CDR1 is GTSNPN, CDR2 SVGIG, per germline (reference sequence). V was pared by 5 bases and J by 0 bases, with 10 bases of the junction left unmatched. CDR3 loop: CAWLGQSKSSGNTIYF. CDR3 bases: TGTGCCTGGCTGGGACAGTCGAAAAGCTCTGGAAACACCATATATTTT. The whole variable domain, filled in from reference TRBV30 and TRBJ1-3, reads SQTIHQWPATLVQPVGSPLSLECTVEGTSNPNLYWYRQAAGRGLQLLFYSVGIGQISSEVPQNLSASRPQDRQFILSSKKLLLSDSGFYLCAWLGQSKSSGNTIYFGEGSWLTVV.

The chain joins TRBV5-4 to TRBJ1-4, with 7 bases aligning to TRBD1. V lost 0 bases to trimming and J lost 8 bases; unmatched junction nucleotides: 13. CDR1 SGHNT and CDR2 YYREEE come from the germline V gene (reference sequence). This CDR3 has 17 amino acids. The CDR3 loop is CASSLAGTAGLREKLFF. CDR3 coding DNA: TGTGCCAGCAGCTTGGCCGGGACAGCGGGTTTAAGAGAAAAACTGTTTTTT. Variable domain in full (rest from reference TRBV5-4 and TRBJ1-4): ETGVTQSPTHLIKTRGQQVTLRCSSQSGHNTVSWYQQALGQGPQFIFQYYREEENGRGNFPPRFSGLQFPNYSSELNVNALELDDSALYLCASSLAGTAGLREKLFFGSGTQLSVL.

The rearrangement links TRBV21-1 to TRBJ2-3; TRBD2 was called by the table and not checked on the DNA. TRBV21-1 is listed as a pseudogene. The CDR3 has 17 residues. This CDR3 reads CASSKVVCSGPTDTQYF. The CDR3 DNA follows: TGTGCCAGCAGCAAAGTAGTTTGTTCGGGTCCCACAGATACGCAGTATTTT.

The genes are TRBV13 and TRBJ2-7, with 8 bases aligning to TRBD1. The CDR3 is 13 amino acids. The germline V gene has CDR1 PRHDT and CDR2 FYEKMQ (reference sequence). The junction had 6 bases not matched to a gene; V was cut back by 8 bases and J by 3 bases. The CDR3 reads CASGRTGNYEQYF. The CDR3 DNA sequence: TGTGCCAGCGGCAGGACAGGGAACTACGAGCAGTACTTC.

The V gene is TRBV2, the J gene TRBJ2-7; D assignment may be TRBD1 or TRBD2 (5 bases each). V shed 7 bases and J shed 1 base, with 14 bases lying between them. Germline CDR1 and CDR2: SNHLY and FYNNEI. The CDR3 is 14 residues long. The CDR3 coding sequence is TGTGCCAGCAAAGTCCGGGACGGATCCTACGAGCAGTACTTC. Translated, it gives CASKVRDGSYEQYF. Variable domain in full (rest from reference TRBV2 and TRBJ2-7): EPEVTQTPSHQVTQMGQEVILRCVPISNHLYFYWYRQILGQKVEFLVSFYNNEISEKSEIFDDQFSVERPDGSNFTLKIRSTKLEDSAMYFCASKVRDGSYEQYFGPGTRLTVT.

The count of this clone is one. This chain uses TRBV9 with TRBJ2-1; 10 positions match TRBD2. CDR3 size: 15 residues. After removal of 4 bases from V and 4 bases from J, the junction contained 5 bases not matched to a gene. Germline lookup yields CDR1 SGDLS and CDR2 YYNGEE. CDR3 in amino acids: CASSFRLAGYNEQFF. The CDR3 DNA reads as TGTGCCAGCAGCTTCAGACTAGCGGGTTACAATGAGCAGTTCTTC.

Only a few counts were recorded for this clone. This sequence joins TRBV7-9 and TRBJ2-7; D gene uncertain. V lost 3 bases to trimming and J lost 2 bases, with 8 bases between them. The CDR3 is 13 amino acids. CDR1 and CDR2 from the germline V gene are SEHNR and FQNEAQ (reference sequence). CDR3 amino acids: CASSLPTTYEQYF. In DNA, the CDR3 is TGTGCCAGCAGCTTGCCCACTACCTACGAGCAGTACTTC.

This chain joins TRBV6-9 and TRBJ2-7; TRBD1 matches at 9 bases. The germline V gene has CDR1 MNHGY and CDR2 SVAAGI. V was pared by 7 bases and J by 3 bases, with 19 bases of the junction left unmatched. CDR3 length equals 18 residues. CDR3: CASTPRPLPGQGRYEQYF. The CDR3 DNA reads as TGTGCCAGCACCCCAAGACCCCTACCGGGACAGGGACGCTACGAGCAGTACTTC.

The V and J genes are TRBV9 and TRBJ2-3; 8 positions agree with TRBD2. Trimming took 2 bases from V and 2 from J; bases not matched to a gene: 4. Looked up from germline, CDR1 is SGDLS and CDR2 is YYNGEE. This CDR3 comprises 15 residues. The CDR3 is CASSVSGRSTDTQYF. CDR3 nucleotide sequence: TGTGCCAGCAGCGTCAGCGGGAGATCCACAGATACGCAGTATTTT.

The rearrangement links TRBV7-6 to TRBJ2-1, with D unclear. Germline CDR1 reads SGHVS; CDR2 reads FNYEAQ. V was clipped by 5 bases and J by 4 bases, with 15 bases between them. This CDR3 has 15 residues. Here the CDR3 DNA reads TGTGCCAGCAGCAAGGAAAGATCCCCATACAATGAGCAGTTCTTC. This codes for CASSKERSPYNEQFF.

This clone has a single count. The chain is built from TRBV15 and TRBJ2-1; 9 bases align to TRBD2. The CDR3 runs 17 residues. With V trimmed by 0 bases and J by 8 bases, 11 bases remained unmatched. Germline V gives CDR1 LNHNV, CDR2 YYDKDF (reference sequence). CDR3 DNA: TGTGCCACCAGCAGAGAACTTGGCGGGAGGGCCCGGGATGAGCAGTTCTTC. Translated, it gives CATSRELGGRARDEQFF.

The genes are TRBV4-1 and TRBJ1-2; TRBD1 is a possible D gene (5 bases). V was pared by 1 base and J by 4 bases, with 10 bases between. The CDR3 covers 14 residues. The germline CDR1 and CDR2 sequences are MGHRA and YSYEKL. The CDR3 DNA is TGCGCCAGCAGCCAAGGCAAGGGGTCCTATGGCTACACCTTC. It specifies CASSQGKGSYGYTF.

This chain connects TRBV6-5 to TRBJ2-3; D remains ambiguous. CDR1 and CDR2 from the germline V gene are MNHEY and SVGAGI. The CDR3 sequence is 16 residues long. V dropped 0 bases and J dropped 1 base, with 11 bases sitting between them. In DNA form, the CDR3 reads TGTGCCAGCAGTTACTCGGGCCCTCGGGGCACAGATACGCAGTATTTT. Protein: CASSYSGPRGTDTQYF.

This clone was detected only once. The rearrangement links TRBV5-1 to TRBJ2-7; D is possibly TRBD1 (6 bases). Per germline, CDR1 SGHRS and CDR2 YFSETQ. CDR3 size: 13 residues. V lost 0 bases and J 4 bases, leaving 8 bases between the germline ends. CDR3 bases: TGCGCCAGCAGCTTGGAGACAGGTTACGAGCAGTACGTC. Its translation is CASSLETGYEQYV.

V usage is TRBV19 and J usage is TRBJ2-3; no reliable D call. Trimming took off 5 bases at V and 3 bases at J, with 6 bases between the two ends. The germline V gene encodes CDR1 LNHDA and CDR2 SQIVND (reference sequence). This CDR3 has 12 residues. The CDR3 spells CASSPATDTQYF. The CDR3, as DNA: TGTGCCAGTAGTCCGGCTACAGATACGCAGTATTTT.

The V gene is TRBV16, the J gene TRBJ2-7; 12 nucleotides align to TRBD2. Germline assignment: CDR1 KGHSY and CDR2 FQNENV. This CDR3 is 16 amino acids long. After removal of 1 base from V and 2 bases from J, the junction contained 3 bases not matched to a gene. This chain's CDR3 is CASSQFSSGRAYEQYF. In DNA form, the CDR3 reads TGTGCCAGCAGCCAATTCTCTAGCGGGAGGGCCTACGAGCAGTACTTC.

With regard to this clone: One junction end does not reproduce the germline sequence, and a read error may be involved. Other DNA sequences in this sample translate to the same CDR3. The rearrangement uses TRBV14 and TRBJ2-2; D is ambiguous. Germline V gene sequence: CDR1 SGHDN, CDR2 FVKESK. The CDR3 is 15 amino acids. For the CDR3, the DNA is TGCGCCAGCAGCTTTGACCGTCGGGTCACCGGGGAGCTGTTTTTT. Encoded protein: CASSFDRRVTGELFF. Combining the CDR3 with reference TRBV14 and TRBJ2-2 gives the whole variable domain EAGVTQFPSHSVIEKGQTVTLRCDPISGHDNLYWYRRVMGKEIKFLLHFVKESKQDESGMPNNRFLAERTGGTYSTLKVQPAELEDSGVYFCASSFDRRVTGELFFGEGSRLTVL.

The genes are TRBV28 and TRBJ1-5; D may be TRBD1 (6 bases). Trimming took 5 bases from V and 9 from J, leaving 20 bases between them. The CDR3 runs to 15 residues. CDR1 and CDR2 from the germline V gene are MDHEN and SYDVKM. The CDR3 is CASSVRGLRFLPQHF. The CDR3, as DNA: TGTGCCAGCAGTGTCAGGGGCCTAAGATTTCTGCCCCAGCATTTT.

The chain uses TRBV19 and TRBJ1-5; 7 bases match TRBD1. This CDR3 has 15 amino acids. Germline values: CDR1 LNHDA, CDR2 SQIVND (reference sequence). The ends lost 8 bases at V and 5 bases at J; junction bases unmatched: 12. As DNA, the CDR3 is TGTGCCAGTTCCCAAATAGACAGGGCGGATCAGCCCCAGCATTTT. Translating gives CASSQIDRADQPQHF.

The chain recombines TRBV5-1 with TRBJ1-3; D is uncertain. V lost 5 bases and J 0 bases, leaving 9 bases between the germline ends. The germline CDR1 and CDR2 sequences are SGHRS and YFSETQ. CDR3 length: 14 amino acids. The CDR3 here is CASRPAPSGNTIYF. CDR3 in DNA: TGCGCCAGCAGGCCCGCCCCCTCTGGAAACACCATATATTTT.

V and J are TRBV5-1 and TRBJ2-7; D is perhaps TRBD1 (5 bases). Germline assignment: CDR1 SGHRS and CDR2 YFSETQ. The CDR3 spans 16 residues. Trimming shortened V by 0 bases and J by 2 bases, and 15 bases separated the two germline ends. The CDR3 protein is CASSLDDSSPTYEQYV. The DNA of the CDR3 is TGCGCCAGCAGCTTGGACGACAGCTCCCCAACCTACGAGCAGTACGTC.

About this clone itself: Other DNA sequences of this sample code for an identical CDR3. This sequence joins TRBV5-1 and TRBJ2-3; D is unresolved. V gave up 0 bases and J gave up 1 base, with 3 bases separating them. The CDR3 length is 13 residues. Germline CDR1 and CDR2: SGHRS and YFSETQ. DNA for the CDR3: TGCGCCAGCAGCTTGGAGGGCACAGATACGCAGTATTTT. Its translation: CASSLEGTDTQYF.

The chain carries TRBV7-2 and TRBJ2-2; D remains ambiguous. The CDR3 extends over 14 amino acids. Between the trimmed V and J ends, which lost 2 bases and 2 bases, there was a span of 6 bases. The V gene's germline CDR1 is SGHTA and CDR2 FQGNSA. CDR3 coding DNA: TGTGCCAGCAGCTTATTGGGTAACACCGGGGAGCTGTTTTTT. Translation gives CASSLLGNTGELFF.

The V and J genes are TRBV11-2 and TRBJ1-1; D remains unclear. The CDR3 totals 12 residues. V lost 5 bases, J lost 5 bases, and 9 bases lay in between. Germline CDR1 reads SGHAT; CDR2 reads FQNNGV. The CDR3 sequence is CASSSSNTEAFF. The CDR3 DNA reads as TGTGCCAGCAGCAGTAGCAATACTGAAGCTTTCTTT.